This TCR beta chain was captured by sequencing in a study of shared clonotypes between healthy human individuals. Findings and limits, study-wide: Compared with memory subsets, naive subsets generally had larger estimated richness.

The V gene end was trimmed by 4 bases and the J gene end by 1 base; junction bases not matched to a gene: 3. Germline V gene data show CDR1 as SNHLY and CDR2 as FYNNEI. This CDR3 is 14 amino acids long. In the naive CD8 group, cells lacked CD45RO and were positively selected for CCR7, so terminally differentiated effector memory CD45RA+ cells were left out. Notes on this clone: The target antigen is unknown.

Authors' data handling: Filtering differed because ImmunoSEQ produced junction-only sequences that carried no quality scores. This table comes from immunoSEQ multiplex PCR, and its TCRdb copy is limited to in-frame clones, with some not included. V, J and clone size reflect that table, while D and trimming were determined from the DNA. The top ten hold about 0.12% of the sample, which has hundreds of thousands of clones, 95% to 97% seen once. The chain has TRBV2 and TRBJ2-5, with 7 bases aligning to TRBD1. This clonotype was obtained from a woman aged 25 to 39 in good health. The sequencing sample was made of naive CD8+ T cells sorted from blood. Here the CDR3 reads CASSGDRAQETQYF. The CDR3 nucleotides are TGTGCCAGCAGTGGAGACAGGGCCCAAGAGACCCAGTACTTC.